This TCR beta chain was sequenced during a study of T cells expressing NK-cell markers. Overall study: Sorted CD3+CD56+NKG2C+, CD3+CD56+NKG2C- and CD3+CD56-NKG2C+ T-cell subsets were beta-chain profiled. In the group of eight sequenced donors, seven were HCMV-seropositive and one was seronegative. The study's findings and limits: The same clonotypes also predominated in the CD3+CD56-NKG2C+ fraction of a few donors.

On this clonotype: Its antigen is unidentified.

In generating TCR beta cDNA, 5'RACE template switching with UMIs was used. No DNA is given; TCRdb re-called the 5' RACE reads and lists each CDR3 protein once. This sample's table has 200,000 to 300,000 distinct CDR3 sequences. The CDR3 spans 17 residues. Sample: blood T cells: a sorted CD56 or NKG2C T cell subset, CD4+ or CD8+ T cells, or bulk PBMC T cells (not recorded which). The TCR sequence derives from a woman between 18 and 75 years old in good health. This chain links TRBV12-3 or TRBV12-4 with TRBJ1-1; TCRdb names TRBD1, which stays unverified in the absence of DNA. This chain's CDR3 is CASRFSPDDIKNTEAFF.